This T cell receptor (beta chain) derives from a study of blood T cell repertoires in acute mononucleosis (dated by TCRdb to 2020 to 2022). Notes on the research overall: Convalescent samples were collected 5 to 8 months after the acute presentation, representing the memory response. Mean blood EBV load was approximately 4 log10 genome copies per million B cells during acute infection and 2.5 to 3 at convalescence. General conclusions and limits of the study: Because only a fraction of each donor's blood was analyzed, sampling error might partly explain the low overlap between acute and convalescent clonotypes. For BRLF1 (YVL-BR), a dominant role in TCR repertoire selection was played by TCRalpha CDR3 motifs, whereas only a minimal role was played by TCRbeta. Just roughly 9% of the unique acute clonotypes remained in convalescence, but these persisting clonotypes accounted for most of the response, and new, diverse de novo clonotypes seemingly replaced the other acute clonotypes. The cohort comprised only a few donors, so group averages rested on very few individuals.

The table lists this clone with a few counts. This sequence is one base from a far larger clone and is likely a read error. In light of the paper, this sample's time point label describes: convalescence about 6 months (5-8 months) after acute presentation (visit 7). CD8 T cell responses to two immunodominant EBV epitopes, BRLF1 109 (YVL-BR) and BMLF1 280 (GLC-BM), were tracked in the study over primary infection. Primary EBV infection was indicated by a positive serum heterophile antibody test and EBV viral capsid antigen-specific IgM. As a first step, magnetic positive selection (MACS) was used to enrich total CD8 T cells from the PBMCs. A FACSAria III was used to sort live CD3+ CD8+ tetramer+ cells to a purity above 85%. A PE-conjugated tetramer loaded with the BRLF1 109-117 peptide was used to sort the cells. At both acute infection and convalescence, EBV epitope-specific CD8 T cells were tetramer-sorted, and the TCR repertoires of those cells were deep-sequenced directly ex vivo. The donors were three individuals between roughly 18 and 30 years old who had clinical acute infectious mononucleosis and laboratory evidence of primary EBV infection. Heparinized peripheral blood was drawn at clinical presentation with mononucleosis symptoms and again about 6 months later. Ficoll-Paque density gradient centrifugation was used to isolate PBMCs.

For TCR profiling, total RNA from no fewer than 10,000 sorted tetramer+ CD8 T cells was reverse transcribed into cDNA. CDR3 regions were amplified by PCR with primers annealing to V and J regions, adding unique molecular identifiers to track templates. The immunoSEQ platform, including its sequencing and error-correction standards, was used to profile TCRalpha and TCRbeta chains. On the study's bioinformatics: Clonal copy numbers were corrected for sequencing and PCR errors, and CDR3s were defined per IMGT conventions. Analysis was restricted to productive rearrangements and was performed with immunoSEQ Analyzer versions 2.0 and 3.0, and gene-pairing frequencies were further processed in Microsoft Excel. Circos plots were used to visualize V-J pairings, and MEME plus a custom motifSearch program were used to find CDR3 motifs. The probability of generation of TCR sequences was calculated using the OLGA algorithm. Clonotypes seen at both visits were designated persistent, clonotypes seen only acutely were designated nonpersistent, and clonotypes seen only at convalescence were designated de novo. A public TCR was defined as an amino acid clonotype used by more than one donor. This immuneACCESS table, as held by TCRdb, lists in-frame sequences with V and J called but not all clones. Of the missing ones, under half trace to an unresolved V gene in checked studies; the others have no known cause. V, J and clone size are those of that table, while D and trimming were read from the DNA. This sample lists over a thousand clones; around 25% were detected once. In total, the top ten clones hold around a third of the sample.

Per the germline V gene, MDHEN is the CDR1 and SYDVKM is the CDR2. From the cysteine up to the phenylalanine, the CDR3 has a length of 15 residues. Only CDR3 DNA is held: 45 bases, read in frame from base 1. The sequence derives from a woman younger than 35 with infectious mononucleosis caused by EBV. Recombination joined TRBV28 with TRBJ1-1; the D region possibly corresponds to TRBD1 (6 bases align). The source material was EBV YVL epitope tetramer+ CD8+ T cells sorted from PBMCs, sampled during convalescence from infectious mononucleosis. The sample's cell subset or site label is to be understood as: CD8 T cells binding a tetramer with EBV BRLF1 109-117 peptide (YVL-BR). The sequenced DNA is TGTGCCAGCAGACCTCTCCTCGGGGGCGGCACTGATGCTTTCTTT. It codes for CASRPLLGGGTDAFF.